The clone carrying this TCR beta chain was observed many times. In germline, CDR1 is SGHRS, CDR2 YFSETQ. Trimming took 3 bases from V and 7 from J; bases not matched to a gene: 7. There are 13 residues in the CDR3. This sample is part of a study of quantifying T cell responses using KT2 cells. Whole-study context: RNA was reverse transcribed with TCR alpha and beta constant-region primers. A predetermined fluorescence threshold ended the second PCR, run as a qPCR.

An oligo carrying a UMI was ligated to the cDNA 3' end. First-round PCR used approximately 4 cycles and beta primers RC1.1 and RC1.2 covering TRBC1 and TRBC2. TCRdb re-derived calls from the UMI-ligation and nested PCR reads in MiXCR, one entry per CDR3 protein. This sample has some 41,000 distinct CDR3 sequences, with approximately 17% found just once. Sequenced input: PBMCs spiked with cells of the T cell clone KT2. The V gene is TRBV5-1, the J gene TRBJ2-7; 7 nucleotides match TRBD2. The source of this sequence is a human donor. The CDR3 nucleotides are TGCGCCAGCAGCTCCCGCCCCGGGAGGGAGCAGTACTTC. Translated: CASSSRPGREQYF.